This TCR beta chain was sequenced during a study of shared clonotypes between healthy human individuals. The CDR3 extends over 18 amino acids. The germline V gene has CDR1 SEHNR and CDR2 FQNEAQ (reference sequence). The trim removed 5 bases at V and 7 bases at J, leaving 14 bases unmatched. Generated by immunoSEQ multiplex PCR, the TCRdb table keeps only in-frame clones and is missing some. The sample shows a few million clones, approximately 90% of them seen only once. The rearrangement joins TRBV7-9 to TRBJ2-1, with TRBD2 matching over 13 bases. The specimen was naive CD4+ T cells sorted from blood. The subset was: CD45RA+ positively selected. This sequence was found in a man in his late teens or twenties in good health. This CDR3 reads CASSPSTSGGALGNEQFF. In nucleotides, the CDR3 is TGTGCCAGCAGCCCATCCACTAGCGGGGGGGCCTTAGGGAATGAGCAGTTCTTC.